In this sample, the clone carrying this T cell receptor beta chain turned up once. Antigen specificity is unknown. These data originate in a study of STAT5B mutations in CD4+ large granular lymphocyte leukemia. General study points: No patients shared main leukemic clonotypes, though 25% to 30% appeared at low frequency elsewhere. TRBV06-family usage was enriched in top patient clones (8/27) versus controls (2/35).

In germline, CDR1 is MDHEN, CDR2 SYDVKM. This CDR3 spans 16 amino acids. Trimming removed 7 bases from V and 6 bases from J; junction bases left unmatched: 11. Original data processing: Productive clonotypes were detectable down to 2.59 x 10-5 frequency. Here immunoSEQ multiplex PCR was the method, and the copy in TCRdb shows in-frame clones only, minus some. V, J and clone size reflect that table, while D and trimming were determined from the DNA. The table records 35,000 or so clones, about 90% of them present only once. Buffy coats from healthy blood donors served as controls. The chain is built from TRBV28 and TRBJ1-5; 11 bases are a match to TRBD1. This TCR derives from a human donor in good health. The sequencing input was CD4+ T cells from blood buffy coats. CDR3 sequence (DNA): TGTGCCAGCACGCTCTTCGGGACAGGGGGGCGTCAGCCCCAGCATTTT. Translation gives CASTLFGTGGRQPQHF.